This TCR beta chain came from a study of identical twins. This clonotype was counted only a few times. Antigen specificity is unknown. Regarding the study as a whole: Fewer insertions marked abundant cord blood beta clonotypes; young adult naive trended weakly, memory not at all. Models came in too low on out-of-frame TCR alpha sharing in monozygotic twins.

TCRdb reanalysed the 5' RACE reads using MiXCR and keeps one entry per CDR3 protein. The sample records some 1,700,000 distinct CDR3 sequences, more than 30% being singletons. Germline lookup yields CDR1 SGHKS and CDR2 YYEKEE (reference sequence). V lost 6 bases and J 7 bases, leaving 16 bases between the germline ends. CDR3 length equals 13 residues. The sequence was collected from a newborn girl in good health. Sequencing was carried out using cord blood. This chain uses TRBV5-5 with TRBJ1-1; no reliable D call. The CDR3 nucleotides read TGTGCCAGCATGTCGAACAGAGTGGATGAAGCTTTCTTT. This gives the protein CASMSNRVDEAFF.